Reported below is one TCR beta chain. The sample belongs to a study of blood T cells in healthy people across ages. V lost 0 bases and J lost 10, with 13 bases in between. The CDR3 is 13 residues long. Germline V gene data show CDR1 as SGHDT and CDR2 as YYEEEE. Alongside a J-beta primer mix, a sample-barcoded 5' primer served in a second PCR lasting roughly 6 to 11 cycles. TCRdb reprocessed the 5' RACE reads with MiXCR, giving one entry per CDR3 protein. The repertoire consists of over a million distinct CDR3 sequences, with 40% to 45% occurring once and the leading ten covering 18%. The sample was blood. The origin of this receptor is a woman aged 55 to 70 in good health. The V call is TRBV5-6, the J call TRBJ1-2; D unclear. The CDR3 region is CASSLGQESDYTF. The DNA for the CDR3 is TGTGCCAGCAGCTTGGGGCAGGAAAGTGACTACACCTTC.